The rows below give T cell receptor beta chains drawn from one sample of a study of T cell changes during pregnancy in multiple sclerosis. The table came from immunoSEQ multiplex PCR; TCRdb's copy has only in-frame clones and leaves some out. The sample has around 130,000 clones, approximately 94% seen once. The sample consisted of peripheral blood, taken before pregnancy. The source of these receptors is a female donor with multiple sclerosis, enrolled in a pregnancy study. CDR3s include the opening cysteine and the closing phenylalanine or tryptophan. D genes are given only for firm matches. Only part of the rows carry a size: once, few, many, or a class if the clone is expanded.

D: TRBD1; size: .; J: TRBJ1-4; V: TRBV27; DNA: TGTGCCAGCCGGGACAGGGCGGGTGAAAAACTGTTTTTT; CDR3: CASRDRAGEKLFF
D: .; size: .; J: TRBJ2-2; V: TRBV30; DNA: TGTGCCGCGAGTTTTAAATTGGTCGGGGAGCTGTTTTTT; CDR3: CAASFKLVGELFF
D: .; size: .; J: TRBJ1-6; V: TRBV27; DNA: TGTGCCAGCAGTTTATTCGTCCCGAGCTCCTATAATTCACCCCTCCACTTT; CDR3: CASSLFVPSSYNSPLHF
D: TRBD2; size: once; J: TRBJ2-1; V: TRBV19; DNA: TGTGCCAGTAGTTTAAAAGCGGGGCCCCTCGATGAGCAGTTCTTC; CDR3: CASSLKAGPLDEQFF
D: .; size: .; J: TRBJ2-3; V: TRBV5-4; DNA: TGTGCCAGCAGCTTGGAGCCGGGGGTTAAAACAGATACGCAGTATTTT; CDR3: CASSLEPGVKTDTQYF
D: TRBD1; size: .; J: TRBJ1-2; V: TRBV10-3; DNA: TGTGCCATCACTCAGACAGGGGATAACTATGGCTACACCTTC; CDR3: CAITQTGDNYGYTF
D: TRBD1; size: .; J: TRBJ2-2; V: TRBV5-4; DNA: TGTGCCAGCAGGGCCTGGACAGGGTCCGGGGAGCTGTTTTTT; CDR3: CASRAWTGSGELFF
D: .; size: many; J: TRBJ2-5; V: TRBV18; DNA: TGTGCCAGCTCACTCAGGGTAAACAGGGAGACCCAGTACTTC; CDR3: CASSLRVNRETQYF
D: .; size: once; J: TRBJ2-7; V: TRBV10-2; DNA: TGCGCCAGCAGTGTTTCGGGCGGGTATATCTACGAGCAGTACTTC; CDR3: CASSVSGGYIYEQYF
D: TRBD2; size: .; J: TRBJ2-5; V: TRBV19; DNA: TGTGCCAGTACCTTACCGGGACTAGCGGGAGGAGAGACCCAGTACTTC; CDR3: CASTLPGLAGGETQYF
D: TRBD1; size: .; J: TRBJ1-4; V: TRBV7-2; DNA: TGTGCCAGCAGCCCCGGAGACAGGGGGAGACTTGGGGCTAATGAAAAACTGTTTTTT; CDR3: CASSPGDRGRLGANEKLFF
D: TRBD1; size: .; J: TRBJ2-6; V: TRBV6-4; DNA: TGTGCCAGCATGTTACAGGGGGTCAACTCTGGGGCCAACGTCCTGACTTTC; CDR3: CASMLQGVNSGANVLTF
D: .; size: .; J: TRBJ2-3; V: TRBV29-1; DNA: TGCAGCACGGCGGGGACGACTGGAGATACGCAGTATTTT; CDR3: CSTAGTTGDTQYF
D: .; size: .; J: TRBJ2-1; V: TRBV10-3; DNA: TGTGCCATCAGTGAGGGGGGAGGTTACAATGAGCAGTTCTTC; CDR3: CAISEGGGYNEQFF
D: .; size: .; J: TRBJ1-4; V: TRBV10-3; DNA: TGTGCCATCAGTGAAGGCCCCGGGGCTAATGAAAAACTGTTTTTT; CDR3: CAISEGPGANEKLFF
D: TRBD2; size: .; J: TRBJ2-7; V: TRBV2; DNA: TGTGCCAGCGGGGGACTAGTCCGCTCCTACGAGCAGTACTTC; CDR3: CASGGLVRSYEQYF
D: .; size: .; J: TRBJ1-4; V: TRBV28; DNA: TGTGCCAGCAGTTCGCGGGGATCCACCACCCCTAATGAAAAACTGTTTTTT; CDR3: CASSSRGSTTPNEKLFF
D: .; size: few; J: TRBJ1-1; V: TRBV19; DNA: TGTGCCAGTACCCAGGGGCTTGGAGCTTTCTTT; CDR3: CASTQGLGAFF
D: .; size: .; J: TRBJ1-6; V: TRBV6-1; DNA: TGTGCCACCCTCGGGAGGGACGCTTCTAATTCACCCCTCCACTTT; CDR3: CATLGRDASNSPLHF
D: .; size: .; J: TRBJ2-2; V: TRBV19; DNA: TGTGCCAGTAGTAGGCACAACACCGGGGAGCTGTTTTTT; CDR3: CASSRHNTGELFF
D: .; size: .; J: TRBJ1-1; V: TRBV6-1; DNA: TGTGCCAGCAGGCTGACAGGTGAGGTCACTGAAGCTTTCTTT; CDR3: CASRLTGEVTEAFF
D: .; size: .; J: TRBJ2-6; V: TRBV18; DNA: TGTGCCAGCTCCCCGCTAGGTTTCTCTGGGGCCAACGTCCTGACTTTC; CDR3: CASSPLGFSGANVLTF
D: .; size: .; J: TRBJ2-5; V: TRBV28; DNA: TGTGCCAGCAGTTTACAGGCTCTCTTCCAAGAGACCCAGTACTTC; CDR3: CASSLQALFQETQYF
D: TRBD1; size: .; J: TRBJ1-1; V: TRBV5-4; DNA: TGTGCCAGCAGCCGGGACAGTCCGGGTACTGAAGCTTTCTTT; CDR3: CASSRDSPGTEAFF
D: TRBD1; size: .; J: TRBJ2-5; V: TRBV2; DNA: TGTGCCAGCAGCCGGGACAGCCCCCAAGAGACCCAGTACTTC; CDR3: CASSRDSPQETQYF
D: TRBD1; size: .; J: TRBJ1-6; V: TRBV18; DNA: TGTGCCAGCTCACCTCGGGACAGGGATCCCCTCCACTTT; CDR3: CASSPRDRDPLHF
D: TRBD1; size: .; J: TRBJ1-1; V: TRBV6-1; DNA: TGTGCCAGCAGGAAACCGGGACAGATGAACACTGAAGCTTTCTTT; CDR3: CASRKPGQMNTEAFF
D: TRBD1; size: .; J: TRBJ2-1; V: TRBV28; DNA: TGTGCCAGCACCCTTACAGGGACAGGGGGCCTGAATGAGCAGTTCTTC; CDR3: CASTLTGTGGLNEQFF
D: TRBD1; size: .; J: TRBJ1-2; V: TRBV29-1; DNA: TGCAGCGTTGTCCTAGGACAGGATGGCTACACCTTC; CDR3: CSVVLGQDGYTF
D: TRBD2; size: .; J: TRBJ2-3; V: TRBV7-3; DNA: TGTGCCAGCAGCTTAATTCCTAGCGGCCCCACAGATACGCAGTATTTT; CDR3: CASSLIPSGPTDTQYF
D: .; size: .; J: TRBJ2-3; V: TRBV28; DNA: TGTGCCAGCAGTGCTAGCGCCGCAGATACGCAGTATTTT; CDR3: CASSASAADTQYF
D: .; size: .; J: TRBJ2-5; V: TRBV30; DNA: TGTGCCTGGAGTGGGAAGGGGGTTGGGCAAGAGACCCAGTACTTC; CDR3: CAWSGKGVGQETQYF
D: TRBD2; size: .; J: TRBJ2-2; V: TRBV2; DNA: TGTGCCAGCAGTGAAAGTCTAGCGGGAGCGGGCGGGGAGCTGTTTTTT; CDR3: CASSESLAGAGGELFF
D: .; size: once; J: TRBJ1-1; V: TRBV5-1; DNA: TGCGCCAGCAGCTTGAGGACAGACCCCACTGAAGCTTTCTTT; CDR3: CASSLRTDPTEAFF
D: TRBD2; size: .; J: TRBJ2-3; V: TRBV2; DNA: TGTGCCAGCAATGGGGGTCTAGCGGAAAATACGCAGTATTTT; CDR3: CASNGGLAENTQYF
D: TRBD1; size: .; J: TRBJ2-4; V: TRBV19; DNA: TGTGCCAGTAGCGGTGACAGGGGTCGCGACATTCAGTACTTC; CDR3: CASSGDRGRDIQYF
D: .; size: .; J: TRBJ2-1; V: TRBV19; DNA: TGTGCCAGTAGTAACTCCCTAGAGCAGTTCTTC; CDR3: CASSNSLEQFF
D: .; size: .; J: TRBJ1-3; V: TRBV7-2; DNA: TGTGCCAGCAGCTTACCCAGTTCTGGAAACACCATATATTTT; CDR3: CASSLPSSGNTIYF
D: TRBD1; size: .; J: TRBJ1-2; V: TRBV5-5; DNA: TGTGCCAGCAGCCGAATTCGGGACAGAGGGTTAACATCCTATGGCTACACCTTC; CDR3: CASSRIRDRGLTSYGYTF
D: TRBD2; size: .; J: TRBJ2-7; V: TRBV9; DNA: TGTGCCAGCAGCGATAATCCGGGACTAGCGGGTTACGAGCAGTACTTC; CDR3: CASSDNPGLAGYEQYF
D: TRBD1; size: once; J: TRBJ2-7; V: TRBV5-1; DNA: TGCGCCAGCAGCTTGTTGGGACAGGGGCCCTACGAGCAGTACTTC; CDR3: CASSLLGQGPYEQYF
D: TRBD1; size: once; J: TRBJ2-2; V: TRBV29-1; DNA: TGCAGCGCGAACAGGGGGAACACCGGGGAGCTGTTTTTT; CDR3: CSANRGNTGELFF